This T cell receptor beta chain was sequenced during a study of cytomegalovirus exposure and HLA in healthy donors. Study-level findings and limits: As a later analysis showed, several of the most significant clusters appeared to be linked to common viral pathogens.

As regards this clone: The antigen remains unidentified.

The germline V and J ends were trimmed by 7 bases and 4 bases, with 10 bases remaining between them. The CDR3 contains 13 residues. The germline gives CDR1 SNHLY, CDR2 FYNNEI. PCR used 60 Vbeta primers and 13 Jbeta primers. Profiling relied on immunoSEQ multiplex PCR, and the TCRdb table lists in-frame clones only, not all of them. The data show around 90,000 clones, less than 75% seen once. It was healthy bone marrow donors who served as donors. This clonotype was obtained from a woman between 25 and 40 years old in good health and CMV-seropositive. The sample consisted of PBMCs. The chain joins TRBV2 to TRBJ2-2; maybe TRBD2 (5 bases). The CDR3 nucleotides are TGTGCCAGCAACGACGGAGGCACCGGGGAGCTGTTTTTT. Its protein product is CASNDGGTGELFF. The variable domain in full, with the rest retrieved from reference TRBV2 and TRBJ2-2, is EPEVTQTPSHQVTQMGQEVILRCVPISNHLYFYWYRQILGQKVEFLVSFYNNEISEKSEIFDDQFSVERPDGSNFTLKIRSTKLEDSAMYFCASNDGGTGELFFGEGSRLTVL.